The 5 T cell receptor beta chains below were found in one sample sequenced in a study of CD8 T cells in ankylosing spondylitis. TCRdb processed the 5' RACE reads anew with MiXCR; each CDR3 protein has one entry. The sample shows under 130,000 distinct CDR3 sequences, less than 25% of them seen only once. The sequencing input was synovial fluid, either unsorted or a sorted T cell fraction (not recorded which). Source of these receptors: a male donor with ankylosing spondylitis.

This clonotype was seen only a few times. This sequence joins TRBV20-1 and TRBJ1-2; TRBD1 might be the D (6 bases). The CDR3 spans 13 residues. Germline V gene data show CDR1 as DFQATT and CDR2 as SNEGSKA (reference sequence). The V end lost 3 bases, the J end lost 8 bases, and 16 bases lay between the germline ends. The CDR3, as DNA: TGCAGTGCTAGGACCGGGACACCCGCGGGCTACACCTTC. Translating gives CSARTGTPAGYTF.

The chain has TRBV6-6 and TRBJ2-5; no reliable D call. V lost 5 bases and J lost 1, with 5 bases in between. The germline V gene has CDR1 MNHNY and CDR2 SVGAGI (reference sequence). This CDR3 spans 12 amino acids. In nucleotides, the CDR3 is TGTGCCAGCAGTCAATTCCAAGAGACCCAGTACTTC. This sequence encodes CASSQFQETQYF.

This clonotype was counted many times. The V and J genes are TRBV20-1 and TRBJ2-7; 7 positions match TRBD2. CDR3 length: 12 residues. V lost 5 bases, J lost 6 bases, and 7 bases stayed unmatched. CDR1 is DFQATT, CDR2 SNEGSKA, per germline (reference sequence). Written as DNA, the CDR3 is TGCAGTGCTTTGACTAGCTTCACCGAGCAGTACTTC. Its protein product is CSALTSFTEQYF.

This clonotype showed up just a few times. The CDR3 DNA reads as TGCGCCAGCAGCCGGCGGGACGGTCTAGCGGGAGGATTGAATGAGCAGTTCTTC. The encoded protein is CASSRRDGLAGGLNEQFF. V is TRBV4-1 and J is TRBJ2-1, with 11 bases fitting TRBD2. V gave up 4 bases and J gave up 7 bases; unmatched junction bases: 15. The CDR3 runs 18 residues. Germline loops: CDR1 MGHRA, CDR2 YSYEKL.

This chain uses TRBV4-2 with TRBJ1-6; D uncertain. CDR3 length: 16 amino acids. V was cut by 1 base and J by 5 bases, with 12 bases left in between. Germline values: CDR1 LGHNA, CDR2 YNFKEQ. CDR3 DNA sequence: TGTGCCAGCAGCCAAGTTGGGCAGATGAATAATTCACCCCTCCACTTT. Encoded protein: CASSQVGQMNNSPLHF.